The 17 T cell receptor beta chains reported below all come from one sample, sequenced in a study of beta chain features in type 1 diabetes. Every isolated RNA sample was fully reverse transcribed, so sequencing captured expressed TCRB transcripts. Using immunoSEQ multiplex PCR, the repertoire was profiled, and TCRdb retains in-frame clones only, with some absent. Among fewer than 550,000 clones, about 10% were seen once, and the ten largest hold more than 0.045%. Sequencing was carried out using naive CD4+ T cells from blood. These receptors all stem from a woman under 30 in good health.

This clone was seen only a few times. The V and J genes are TRBV7-9 and TRBJ2-1; 9 bases are shared with TRBD1. This CDR3 contains 16 residues. Germline loops: CDR1 SEHNR, CDR2 FQNEAQ (reference sequence). The J segment lost 7 bases and the V segment lost 4 bases, leaving 11 bases of the junction unmatched. As DNA, the CDR3 is TGTGCCAGCAGCTCTTTCCGGGACAGGGTAAGGAATGAGCAGTTCTTC. Translation gives CASSSFRDRVRNEQFF.

A few counts support this clone. The CDR3 spells CASSLLGTVSSYEQYF. In DNA form, the CDR3 reads TGTGCCAGCAGTTTATTAGGCACAGTGTCCTCCTACGAGCAGTACTTC. This chain joins TRBV27 and TRBJ2-7; D unresolved. Germline lookup yields CDR1 MNHEY and CDR2 SMNVEV (reference sequence). This CDR3 comprises 16 residues. Deletions cut 1 base from V and 0 bases from J, with 13 bases between.

V gene TRBV7-3 combines with J gene TRBJ2-3, with D possibly matching TRBD1 (5 bases). V gave up 5 bases and J gave up 0 bases, with 15 bases separating them. CDR3 length: 16 residues. CDR1 is SGHTA, CDR2 FQGTGA, per germline. CDR3 in DNA: TGTGCCAGCAGCCTCATAGGGGAATCTAGCACAGATACGCAGTATTTT. It yields the protein CASSLIGESSTDTQYF. The whole variable domain, remainder taken from reference TRBV7-3 and TRBJ2-3, is GAGVSQTPSNKVTEKGKYVELRCDPISGHTALYWYRQSLGQGPEFLIYFQGTGAADDSGLPNDRFFAVRPEGSVSTLKIQRTERGDSAVYLCASSLIGESSTDTQYFGPGTRLTVL.

This clone was seen more than once but under ten times. V is TRBV5-6 and J is TRBJ1-5; perhaps TRBD1 as D (5 bases). The V and J ends lost 0 bases and 4 bases respectively, with 8 bases between them. Per the germline V gene, CDR1 is SGHDT and CDR2 is YYEEEE. The CDR3 contains 14 residues. Here the CDR3 DNA reads TGTGCCAGCAGCTTGGGACAGCTTAATCAGCCCCAGCATTTT. It is translated as CASSLGQLNQPQHF.

This clone was seen a few times. The CDR3 here is CASQPQVGEKLFF. The CDR3 DNA reads as TGTGCCAGCCAACCCCAGGTTGGTGAAAAACTGTTTTTT. The gene calls are TRBV11-2 and TRBJ1-4; no reliable D call. Germline V lookup: CDR1 SGHAT, CDR2 FQNNGV. This CDR3 has 13 amino acids. Deletions cut 8 bases from V and 7 bases from J, with 14 bases between. The entire variable domain, with the rest obtained from reference TRBV11-2 and TRBJ1-4, is as follows: EAGVAQSPRYKIIEKRQSVAFWCNPISGHATLYWYQQILGQGPKLLIQFQNNGVVDDSQLPKDRFSAERLKGVDSTLKIQPAKLEDSAVYLCASQPQVGEKLFFGSGTQLSVL.

This chain uses TRBV5-1 with TRBJ2-1, with D perhaps TRBD2 (6 bases). The CDR3 has 15 residues. Germline CDR1 is SGHRS and CDR2 is YFSETQ. V was trimmed by 5 bases and J by 7 bases, leaving 19 bases between them. The CDR3 reads CASSPDPGLLNEQFF. CDR3 DNA sequence: TGCGCCAGCAGTCCAGATCCGGGACTGCTGAATGAGCAGTTCTTC.

This chain links TRBV15 with TRBJ2-2; D unclear. With 1 base removed from V and 2 bases from J, the gap between germline ends came to 8 bases. The CDR3 extends over 15 amino acids. Germline CDR1 is LNHNV and CDR2 is YYDKDF (reference sequence). The CDR3 sequence is CATSRGRSNTGELFF. CDR3 bases: TGTGCCACCAGCAGAGGACGGAGTAACACCGGGGAGCTGTTTTTT.

This chain links TRBV4-1 with TRBJ2-1; 10 bases fit TRBD1. This CDR3 comprises 16 residues. Germline CDR1 reads MGHRA; CDR2 reads YSYEKL. J lost 6 bases, V lost 2 bases, and 7 bases had no gene match. The CDR3 region is CASSQTGTGVINEQFF. In nucleotides, the CDR3 is TGCGCCAGCAGCCAAACCGGGACAGGGGTGATCAATGAGCAGTTCTTC.

The chain combines TRBV28 with TRBJ1-4; D gene ambiguous. The V and J ends lost 7 bases and 0 bases respectively, with 12 bases between them. CDR1 is MDHEN, CDR2 SYDVKM, per germline. The CDR3 has 15 amino acids. CDR3 sequence (DNA): TGTGCCAGCAAACGGACCTTAGCAACTAATGAAAAACTGTTTTTT. Protein sequence: CASKRTLATNEKLFF. The full variable domain, its missing parts supplied by reference TRBV28 and TRBJ1-4, is DVKVTQSSRYLVKRTGEKVFLECVQDMDHENMFWYRQDPGLGLRLIYFSYDVKMKEKGDIPEGYSVSREKKERFSLILESASTNQTSMYLCASKRTLATNEKLFFGSGTQLSVL.

The rearrangement links TRBV18 to TRBJ1-1; TRBD1 aligns across 9 bases. Germline V gives CDR1 KGHSH, CDR2 LQKENI. This CDR3 is built from 14 residues. V dropped 3 bases and J dropped 4; count of bases not matched to a gene: 3. CDR3 protein: CASSPLGQGTEAFF. The CDR3 DNA reads TGTGCCAGCTCACCCCTGGGACAGGGCACTGAAGCTTTCTTT.

The V and J genes are TRBV7-2 and TRBJ2-7; 10 bases line up with TRBD2. Germline V gives CDR1 SGHTA, CDR2 FQGNSA. The V segment lost 5 bases and the J segment 5 bases; nucleotides outside the gene matches: 12. The CDR3 totals 16 residues. DNA for the CDR3: TGTGCCAGCAGCCCCGCTCAAACTAGCGGGACCGACGAGCAGTACTTC. It yields the protein CASSPAQTSGTDEQYF.

This sequence joins TRBV2 and TRBJ2-3; 12 bases are a match to TRBD2. The CDR3 is 14 residues long. V shed 6 bases, J shed 4 bases, and the junction held 2 bases outside the gene matches. Germline lookup yields CDR1 SNHLY and CDR2 FYNNEI. Here the CDR3 DNA reads TGTGCCAGCAGGGGGACTAGCGGGCCAGATACGCAGTATTTT. Residues: CASRGTSGPDTQYF.

J is TRBJ1-2 and V is TRBV4-1; a possible D gene is TRBD1 (6 bases). Looked up from germline, CDR1 is MGHRA and CDR2 is YSYEKL. Trimming removed 2 bases at V and 2 bases at J, with 15 bases between. CDR3 size: 16 residues. The CDR3 DNA reads as TGCGCCAGCAGCCAAATAGTACAGGGACTCAACTATGGCTACACCTTC. Amino acid sequence: CASSQIVQGLNYGYTF.

The chain joins TRBV5-4 to TRBJ2-1; 7 bases line up with TRBD1. This CDR3 contains 16 residues. Trimming took 1 base from V and 1 from J; bases not matched to a gene: 5. The germline CDR1 and CDR2 sequences are SGHNT and YYREEE (reference sequence). CDR3 sequence reads: CASSLRLQGSYNEQFF. DNA for the CDR3: TGTGCCAGCAGCTTGAGGCTACAGGGGTCCTACAATGAGCAGTTCTTC.

CDR3 protein: CSVLGQRRHTQYF. CDR3 nucleotide sequence: TGCAGCGTTCTTGGACAGCGCAGACATACGCAGTATTTT. The V call is TRBV29-1, the J call TRBJ2-3, with D perhaps matching TRBD1 (6 bases). CDR3 size: 13 residues. V shed 5 bases and J shed 7 bases, with 16 bases lying between them. CDR1 is SQVTM and CDR2 is ANQGSEA in the germline V gene.

The rearrangement joins TRBV6-6 to TRBJ2-3; D gene uncertain. The CDR3 runs to 12 residues. The V and J ends lost 7 bases and 0 bases respectively, with 5 bases between them. Germline-derived CDR1 and CDR2 are MNHNY and SVGAGI (reference sequence). The CDR3 is CASKTSTDTQYF. For the CDR3, the DNA is TGTGCCAGCAAAACTAGCACAGATACGCAGTATTTT.

This chain links TRBV18 with TRBJ2-1; tentatively, D is TRBD1 or TRBD2 (5 bases each). The CDR3 totals 16 residues. Trimming took off 3 bases at V and 4 bases at J, with 16 bases between the two ends. Germline CDR1 is KGHSH and CDR2 is LQKENI. The CDR3 sequence is CASSPGASKGYNEQFF. CDR3 DNA: TGTGCCAGCTCACCCGGGGCCTCTAAGGGGTACAATGAGCAGTTCTTC. The full variable domain, completed using reference TRBV18 and TRBJ2-1, is NAGVMQNPRHLVRRRGQEARLRCSPMKGHSHVYWYRQLPEEGLKFMVYLQKENIIDESGMPKERFSAEFPKEGPSILRIQQVVRGDSAAYFCASSPGASKGYNEQFFGPGTRLTVL.